A single sample gave rise to the 24 T cell receptor beta chains below, sequenced in a study of glioma-infiltrating T cells. Amplification of TCR alpha and beta CDR3 regions from RNA used iRepertoire nested multiplex PCR. TCRdb ran MiXCR on the multiplex PCR reads and lists one entry per CDR3 protein. The sample gives 100,000 to 150,000 distinct CDR3 sequences, around 23% of which show up once; 27% is in the top ten. Sequencing was performed on glioma tissue, nonneoplastic brain tissue, or PBMCs (not recorded which). These TCRs come from a human donor with low-grade glioma or glioblastoma, undergoing nonglioma brain surgery, or in good health (not recorded which).

This clonotype showed up many times. The chain links TRBV20-1 to TRBJ2-5; TRBD2 might be the D (7 bases). Trimming shortened V by 6 bases and J by 3 bases, and 20 bases separated the two germline ends. CDR1 and CDR2 (germline): DFQATT, SNEGSKA (reference sequence). The CDR3 consists of 15 residues. CDR3 region: CSAQTGLEGEETQYF. Here the CDR3 DNA reads TGCAGTGCGCAGACAGGACTAGAGGGTGAAGAGACCCAGTACTTC.

CDR3 in amino acids: CSAGQSASTDTQYF. CDR3 coding DNA: TGCAGCGCGGGACAGAGCGCTAGCACAGATACGCAGTATTTT. This chain joins TRBV29-1 and TRBJ2-3; 7 positions match TRBD1. Germline lookup yields CDR1 SQVTM and CDR2 ANQGSEA. V lost 7 bases and J lost 0; bases outside the gene matches: 7. CDR3 length: 14 residues.

At least ten counts were recorded for this clonotype. The chain links TRBV6-1 to TRBJ1-1; D possibly corresponds to TRBD1 (6 bases). Trimming shortened V by 10 bases and J by 6 bases, and 18 bases separated the two germline ends. The CDR3 runs 13 residues. Germline V gene data show CDR1 as MNHNS and CDR2 as SASEGT. This CDR3 is CATAGHRGAEAFF. The CDR3 nucleotides are TGTGCCACCGCGGGACATCGTGGCGCTGAAGCTTTCTTT.

On this clonotype itself: A much larger clone is a single base away; this may be a read error. The genes are TRBV20-1 and TRBJ1-5; the D gene is possibly TRBD1 (5 bases). The V end was cut by 3 bases, the J end by 3 bases, with 15 bases between. The germline V gene encodes CDR1 DFQATT and CDR2 SNEGSKA (reference sequence). The length of the CDR3 is 15 residues. CDR3 DNA sequence: TGCAGTGCTAGGGGGCATGGATTGAACAATCAGCCCCAGCATTTT. This encodes CSARGHGLNNQPQHF.

This clonotype showed up just a few times. The CDR3: CASSHTSGGNQETQYF. The DNA for the CDR3 is TGCGCCAGCAGCCATACTAGCGGGGGGAACCAAGAGACCCAGTACTTC. The chain links TRBV4-1 to TRBJ2-5; 12 nucleotides align to TRBD2. The CDR3 extends over 16 amino acids. The germline gives CDR1 MGHRA, CDR2 YSYEKL. V lost 3 bases to trimming and J lost 0 bases; unmatched junction nucleotides: 2.

This chain joins TRBV11-1 and TRBJ2-1, with D unresolved. The CDR3 contains 15 residues. Trimming took 5 bases from V and 5 from J, leaving 16 bases between them. CDR1 SGHAT and CDR2 FQDESV come from the germline V gene (reference sequence). CDR3 loop: CASSLGLAQHNEQFF. The DNA of the CDR3 is TGTGCCAGCAGCCTAGGTTTAGCACAGCACAATGAGCAGTTCTTC.

This clonotype has a count of ten or more. This chain uses TRBV6-1 with TRBJ1-3, with a weak D call TRBD1 (6 bases). The V end was cut by 5 bases, the J end by 0 bases, with 11 bases between. CDR1 and CDR2 (germline): MNHNS, SASEGT. CDR3 length equals 15 residues. The CDR3, as DNA: TGTGCCAGCAGTTTCGGACAGAGCTCTGGAAACACCATATATTTT. Translation: CASSFGQSSGNTIYF.

This clonotype has only a few counts. The junction shows a germline mismatch at one end, possibly a read error. V is TRBV7-2 and J is TRBJ1-6, with D tentatively TRBD1 (5 bases). Germline lookup yields CDR1 SGHTA and CDR2 FQGNSA. The CDR3 runs 14 residues. CDR3 sequence (DNA): TGTGCCAGCAGCCTAGCGGGGGATAATTCACCCCTCCACTTT. Amino acids: CASSLAGDNSPLHF. The full variable domain, with the rest looked up from reference TRBV7-2 and TRBJ1-6, is GAGVSQSPSNKVTEKGKDVELRCDPISGHTALYWYRQSLGQGLEFLIYFQGNSAPDKSGLPSDRFSAERTGGSVSTLTIQRTQQEDSAVYLCASSLAGDNSPLHFGNGTRLTVT.

The rearrangement joins TRBV11-2 to TRBJ1-4; 7 nucleotides line up with TRBD1. The junction had 4 bases not matched to a gene; V was cut back by 5 bases and J by 4 bases. This CDR3 has 14 residues. The germline V gene encodes CDR1 SGHAT and CDR2 FQNNGV. The CDR3 loop is CASSLGTVNEKLFF. The DNA for the CDR3 is TGTGCCAGCAGCCTCGGGACAGTTAATGAAAAACTGTTTTTT.

This rearrangement joins TRBV27 to TRBJ1-3; TRBD1 is a possible D gene (6 bases). The CDR3 is 15 amino acids. The V gene lost 3 bases and the J gene lost 2 bases, with 11 bases spanning the gap. Looked up from germline, CDR1 is MNHEY and CDR2 is SMNVEV (reference sequence). CDR3 coding DNA: TGTGCCAGCAGTTTTGCTCCAGGGGCTGGAAACACCATATATTTT. This gives the protein CASSFAPGAGNTIYF.

A note on this clonotype: This could be a read error, since a much larger clone is one nucleotide away. The chain combines TRBV27 with TRBJ1-5, with D possibly being TRBD1 (6 bases). CDR1 MNHEY and CDR2 SMNVEV come from the germline V gene (reference sequence). The CDR3 covers 13 residues. The CDR3 sequence is CASRQEGNQPQPF. The DNA for the CDR3 is TGTGCCAGTCGACAGGAGGGAAATCAGCCCCAGCCTTTT.

This clonotype showed up just a few times. The rearrangement links TRBV5-4 to TRBJ2-7; D gene ambiguous. Germline CDR1 and CDR2: SGHNT and YYREEE (reference sequence). V lost 2 bases and J lost 3, with 15 bases in between. The CDR3 totals 15 residues. The CDR3 here is CASSFDIIWGYEQYV. CDR3 coding DNA: TGTGCCAGCAGCTTCGATATAATTTGGGGCTACGAGCAGTACGTC.

A word on this clonotype: With a much larger clone just one base away, this may be a read error. V is TRBV20-1 and J is TRBJ1-4; D not resolved. The V end lost 0 bases, the J end lost 0 bases, and 11 bases lay between the germline ends. The CDR3 runs to 16 residues. Germline V CDR1 and CDR2: DFQATT, SNEGSKA (reference sequence). CDR3 protein: CSARDIARATNEKLFF. In nucleotides, the CDR3 is TGCAGTGCTAGAGATATCGCAAGAGCAACTAATGAAAAACTGTTTTTT.

The chain links TRBV29-1 to TRBJ2-3; tentatively, D is TRBD1 or TRBD2 (5 bases each). Trimming removed 5 bases at V and 1 base at J, with 10 bases between. The CDR3 extends over 13 amino acids. CDR1 is SQVTM, CDR2 ANQGSEA, per germline. The CDR3 DNA is TGCAGCGTTTGTGAGGGGCGCACAGATACGCAGTATTTT. It yields the protein CSVCEGRTDTQYF.

With regard to this clonotype: This may arise from a read error, as a much more abundant clone is one base away. The chain is built from TRBV20-1 and TRBJ2-3; 12 bases match TRBD2. The CDR3 is 15 amino acids. CDR1 DFQATT and CDR2 SNEGSKA come from the germline V gene (reference sequence). V shed 5 bases and J 7 bases; nucleotides not matched to a gene: 10. The CDR3 region is CSAVTSGGAAYTQYF. CDR3 DNA sequence: TGCAGTGCTGTGACTAGCGGGGGAGCAGCATATACGCAGTATTTT.

This rearrangement joins TRBV12-3 or TRBV12-4 to TRBJ2-5, with D unresolved. The CDR3 runs 11 residues. Trimming left V 6 bases short and J 9 bases short, with 11 bases between. Written as DNA, the CDR3 is TGTGCCAGCAGGGCCGGTCTGGCCCAGTACTTC. Translated, it gives CASRAGLAQYF.

The chain combines TRBV3-1 with TRBJ2-3; 10 bases match TRBD2. The CDR3 sequence is 16 residues long. V dropped 5 bases and J dropped 4; count of bases not matched to a gene: 9. Per the germline V gene, CDR1 is LGHDT and CDR2 is YNNKEL (reference sequence). CDR3 loop: CASSAVSGGAADTQYF. The CDR3 nucleotides are TGTGCCAGCAGCGCCGTCAGCGGGGGGGCCGCAGATACGCAGTATTTT.

The chain employs TRBV6-1 and TRBJ2-7; TRBD2 agrees at 9 bases. Trimming took 9 bases from V and 3 from J; bases not matched to a gene: 15. CDR1 is MNHNS, CDR2 SASEGT, per germline. The CDR3 loop spans 16 amino acids. The CDR3 here is CASSQIGVAGVYEQYV. As DNA, the CDR3 is TGTGCCAGTTCACAAATAGGAGTAGCGGGGGTCTACGAGCAGTACGTC.

At least ten counts were recorded for this clonotype. The gene calls are TRBV20-1 and TRBJ1-1; D gene unclear. Germline values: CDR1 DFQATT, CDR2 SNEGSKA (reference sequence). The CDR3 is 12 residues long. The germline V and J ends were trimmed by 6 bases and 5 bases, with 13 bases remaining between them. DNA for the CDR3: TGCAGTGCCCCCCGGGTCGGGACTGAAGCTTTCTTT. Encoded protein: CSAPRVGTEAFF.

This clonotype was seen a handful of times. This sequence joins TRBV3-1 and TRBJ2-3, with 12 positions matching TRBD2. J gave up 4 bases and V 1 base, and 0 bases lay outside the gene matches. This CDR3 has 15 amino acids. Germline-derived CDR1 and CDR2 are LGHDT and YNNKEL (reference sequence). As DNA, the CDR3 is TGTGCCAGCAGCCAAGGACTAGCGGGGGCAGATACGCAGTATTTT. Translation gives CASSQGLAGADTQYF.

This clonotype was seen repeatedly, ten times or more. The genes are TRBV4-1 and TRBJ2-1, with D possibly matching TRBD1 (5 bases). Per germline, CDR1 MGHRA and CDR2 YSYEKL. Trimming took off 0 bases at V and 3 bases at J, with 9 bases between the two ends. The CDR3 contains 15 residues. CDR3 protein: CASSQDQTDYNEQFF. The CDR3 nucleotides are TGCGCCAGCAGCCAAGATCAGACAGACTACAATGAGCAGTTCTTC.

In its sample, this clonotype was seen a few times. This rearrangement joins TRBV7-6 to TRBJ1-3; weak D call: TRBD1 (5 bases). The germline CDR1 and CDR2 sequences are SGHVS and FNYEAQ. The CDR3 is made up of 14 amino acids. V was pared by 11 bases and J by 0 bases, with 14 bases between. The CDR3 coding sequence is TGTGCCGGGGGAGACGGTCTCTCTGGAAACACCATATATTTT. It specifies CAGGDGLSGNTIYF. The full variable domain, its missing parts supplied by reference TRBV7-6 and TRBJ1-3, is GAGVSQSPRYKVTKRGQDVALRCDPISGHVSLYWYRQALGQGPEFLTYFNYEAQQDKSGLPNDRFSAERPEGSISTLTIQRTEQRDSAMYRCAGGDGLSGNTIYFGEGSWLTVV.

This clonotype came up many times. The J gene is TRBJ1-2, the V gene TRBV6-1; 7 bases match TRBD1. Losses at the gene ends were 6 bases for V and 8 bases for J; bases not matched to a gene: 15. This CDR3 region has 15 residues. Germline V lookup: CDR1 MNHNS, CDR2 SASEGT. The CDR3: CASSKYGQDSLGYTF. CDR3 nucleotide sequence: TGTGCCAGCAGCAAATACGGACAGGACAGTTTGGGCTACACCTTC.

This clonotype is medium-sized by share. The gene calls are TRBV6-1 and TRBJ2-3; D remains ambiguous. This CDR3 comprises 15 residues. V was pared by 5 bases and J by 5 bases, with 17 bases between. Per germline, CDR1 MNHNS and CDR2 SASEGT. CDR3 in amino acids: CASSTTVVTRDTQYF. The CDR3 DNA reads as TGTGCCAGCAGTACTACCGTCGTAACAAGAGATACGCAGTATTTT.